The 18 T cell receptor beta chains below come from one sample, sequenced in a study of blood T cell repertoires in COVID-19. Sequenced by immunoSEQ multiplex PCR; TCRdb stores in-frame clones only, minus some. The sample lists under 250,000 clones; around 80% were seen once. The source material was PBMCs or T cells enriched from blood (not recorded which). Source of these receptors: a man between 60 and 70 years old who had recovered from COVID-19.

V usage is TRBV5-1 and J usage is TRBJ1-1, with 7 bases fitting TRBD1. Germline V CDR1 and CDR2: SGHRS, YFSETQ. The CDR3 extends over 15 amino acids. V lost 4 bases and J lost 2; bases outside the gene matches: 8. The CDR3 region is CASSTQGLHNTEAFF. The CDR3 DNA reads TGCGCCAGCAGCACACAGGGGCTTCACAACACTGAAGCTTTCTTT.

This chain connects TRBV6-5 to TRBJ2-5; 7 nucleotides match TRBD1. The germline V gene has CDR1 MNHEY and CDR2 SVGAGI. CDR3 length: 13 amino acids. V lost 5 bases to trimming and J lost 5 bases; unmatched junction nucleotides: 5. The CDR3 coding sequence is TGTGCCAGCAGTAGACAGGGTTACGAGACCCAGTACTTC. Protein sequence: CASSRQGYETQYF.

The chain is built from TRBV19 and TRBJ1-2, with 9 bases that match TRBD1. Germline V gene data show CDR1 as LNHDA and CDR2 as SQIVND (reference sequence). Trimming at V came to 4 bases and at J to 6 bases, leaving 3 bases not matched to a gene. This CDR3 is 13 amino acids long. In DNA, the CDR3 is TGTGCCAGTAGTAGAACAGGGGGCGATGGCTACACCTTC. It specifies CASSRTGGDGYTF.

This clone was found a few times. The V and J genes are TRBV5-4 and TRBJ1-1; 10 nucleotides agree with TRBD1. This CDR3 has 15 amino acids. J was trimmed by 6 bases and V by 2 bases; bases with no gene match: 7. Germline CDR1 reads SGHNT; CDR2 reads YYREEE (reference sequence). The chain's CDR3 is CASSFGGTGVSEAFF. In DNA, the CDR3 is TGTGCCAGCAGCTTTGGGGGGACAGGGGTGTCTGAAGCTTTCTTT.

The CDR3: CASRGTSGSYEQYF. The CDR3 DNA sequence: TGTGCCAGCAGGGGGACTAGCGGGAGCTACGAGCAGTACTTC. The chain links TRBV6-5 to TRBJ2-7, with 14 bases identical to TRBD2. The V segment lost 6 bases and the J segment 3 bases; nucleotides outside the gene matches: 1. Germline lookup yields CDR1 MNHEY and CDR2 SVGAGI. The CDR3 contains 14 residues.

The CDR3 nucleotides are TGTGCCAGCAGCCGGGCGGGGGGGAGCACAGATACGCAGTATTTT. It is translated as CASSRAGGSTDTQYF. The chain has TRBV7-2 and TRBJ2-3; TRBD2 aligns across 9 bases. The ends lost 5 bases at V and 0 bases at J; junction bases unmatched: 3. Germline V gives CDR1 SGHTA, CDR2 FQGNSA. CDR3 length: 15 residues.

The chain has TRBV7-6 and TRBJ2-7, with no clear D. Trimming removed 1 base at V and 3 bases at J, with 7 bases between. The germline gives CDR1 SGHVS, CDR2 FNYEAQ. This CDR3 comprises 13 residues. Written as DNA, the CDR3 is TGTGCCAGCAGCTTAGGAGCAGGCTACGAGCAGTACTTC. Protein product: CASSLGAGYEQYF. The full variable domain, with the rest looked up from reference TRBV7-6 and TRBJ2-7, is GAGVSQSPRYKVTKRGQDVALRCDPISGHVSLYWYRQALGQGPEFLTYFNYEAQQDKSGLPNDRFSAERPEGSISTLTIQRTEQRDSAMYRCASSLGAGYEQYFGPGTRLTVT.

The rearrangement links TRBV21-1 to TRBJ2-5; TRBD1, the D gene given by the table, was not confirmed from the DNA. TRBV21-1 is given as a pseudogene. CDR3 size: 14 residues. CDR3 protein: CASSKTGRQETQYF. The DNA of the CDR3 is TGTGCCAGCAGCAAAACAGGGAGACAAGAGACCCAGTACTTC.

The chain couples TRBV2 to TRBJ2-3; 7 bases line up with TRBD1. J was trimmed by 4 bases and V by 3 bases; bases with no gene match: 7. Germline V CDR1 and CDR2: SNHLY, FYNNEI. The CDR3 extends over 15 amino acids. CDR3 protein: CASSDRTGASDTQYF. Here the CDR3 DNA reads TGTGCCAGCAGTGACAGGACAGGAGCATCAGATACGCAGTATTTT.

The chain carries TRBV27 and TRBJ1-5; possible D gene TRBD1, 5 bases. From germline, CDR1 is MNHEY and CDR2 SMNVEV (reference sequence). The CDR3 covers 16 residues. V was pared by 5 bases and J by 2 bases, with 16 bases between. CDR3 DNA: TGTGCCAGCAGTGGAGGGGCCCATATCGGCAATCAGCCCCAGCATTTT. The encoded protein is CASSGGAHIGNQPQHF.

The V gene is TRBV19, the J gene TRBJ2-3; no reliable D call. CDR1 is LNHDA, CDR2 SQIVND, per germline (reference sequence). Trimming cost V 6 bases and J 3 bases, with 13 bases left between them. The CDR3 has 14 amino acids. The chain's CDR3 is CASRFTLTTDTQYF. The DNA of the CDR3 is TGTGCCAGTAGATTTACACTAACGACAGATACGCAGTATTTT.

The genes are TRBV5-5 and TRBJ2-5; 8 nucleotides align to TRBD1. CDR1 and CDR2 (germline): SGHKS, YYEKEE (reference sequence). The V gene end was trimmed by 3 bases and the J gene end by 2 bases; junction bases not matched to a gene: 0. The CDR3 has 13 amino acids. The CDR3 here is CASSWTGQETQYF. CDR3 coding DNA: TGTGCCAGCAGCTGGACAGGGCAAGAGACCCAGTACTTC.

The chain uses TRBV6-5 and TRBJ1-2; a weak D match, TRBD1 (5 bases). From germline, CDR1 is MNHEY and CDR2 SVGAGI. V gave up 5 bases and J gave up 3 bases, with 13 bases separating them. The CDR3 has 14 amino acids. The DNA for the CDR3 is TGTGCCAGCAGTCGCACAGGTCTGGACTATGGCTACACCTTC. Translation gives CASSRTGLDYGYTF.

This clone was detected once. V usage is TRBV11-3 and J usage is TRBJ2-2; D not resolved. The V end was cut by 5 bases, the J end by 2 bases, with 12 bases between. Germline V gene lookup returns CDR1 SGHNT and CDR2 YENEEA. The CDR3 is made up of 15 amino acids. The CDR3 nucleotides read TGTGCCAGCAGCGAAAGGCAGGTTAACACCGGGGAGCTGTTTTTT. Its protein is CASSERQVNTGELFF.

This clone was counted a single time. This chain joins TRBV27 and TRBJ1-1, with a possible D match to TRBD1 (5 bases). V was trimmed by 6 bases and J by 1 base, leaving 12 bases between them. Germline V gene data show CDR1 as MNHEY and CDR2 as SMNVEV (reference sequence). This CDR3 has 14 amino acids. The CDR3 sequence: CASRKQGPNTEAFF. In nucleotides, the CDR3 is TGTGCCAGCAGGAAGCAGGGCCCGAACACTGAAGCTTTCTTT.

The chain links TRBV15 to TRBJ2-3, with 8 bases lining up with TRBD1. Losses at the gene ends were 1 base for V and 2 bases for J; bases not matched to a gene: 8. This CDR3 has 17 amino acids. CDR1 and CDR2 (germline): LNHNV, YYDKDF (reference sequence). CDR3 sequence: CATSRGGQGVYTDTQYF. The CDR3, as DNA: TGTGCCACCAGCAGAGGAGGACAGGGAGTGTACACAGATACGCAGTATTTT.

This sequence joins TRBV30 and TRBJ1-3, with a weak D call TRBD1 (6 bases). V dropped 7 bases and J dropped 0 bases, with 10 bases sitting between them. Germline CDR1 and CDR2: GTSNPN and SVGIG (reference sequence). The CDR3 contains 13 residues. CDR3 bases: TGTGCCTTACAGGGTCACTCTGGAAACACCATATATTTT. Its protein is CALQGHSGNTIYF.

This chain joins TRBV19 and TRBJ1-2; unclear D gene. This CDR3 comprises 14 residues. Trimming took 3 bases from V and 5 from J, leaving 13 bases between them. Germline V gene sequence: CDR1 LNHDA, CDR2 SQIVND (reference sequence). The CDR3 sequence: CASSIGTRNYGYTF. CDR3 DNA: TGTGCCAGTAGTATTGGTACGCGGAATTATGGCTACACCTTC.